Listed below are T cell receptor beta chains from one sample, sequenced in a study of cytomegalovirus exposure and HLA in healthy donors. Generated by immunoSEQ multiplex PCR, the TCRdb table keeps only in-frame clones and is missing some. The sample comprises about 180,000 clones, roughly 80% of which are singletons, and under 2.5% rests with the top ten. Source material: PBMCs. The receptors stem from a man aged 60-69 years in good health and CMV-seronegative. The CDR3 runs from the conserved cysteine through the conserved F or W. D genes are given only for firm matches. Expanded clones get a size class; other rows say once, few or many, or leave the size out.

D	V	size	J	CDR3	DNA
.	TRBV29-1	.	TRBJ2-2	CSVASVGELFF	TGCAGCGTTGCTAGTGTCGGGGAGCTGTTTTTT
TRBD2	TRBV7-2	.	TRBJ2-7	CASSAGRAISYEQYF	TGTGCCAGCAGCGCCGGGAGGGCGATCTCCTACGAGCAGTACTTC
TRBD1	TRBV9	.	TRBJ2-5	CASSKAVGTGAETQYF	TGTGCCAGCAGCAAAGCCGTAGGGACAGGGGCAGAGACCCAGTACTTC
TRBD1	TRBV7-6	.	TRBJ2-2	CASSLDRGGGELFF	TGTGCCAGCAGCTTAGACAGGGGTGGCGGGGAGCTGTTTTTT
TRBD1	TRBV6-5	.	TRBJ1-1	CASSYSGDRNTEAFF	TGTGCCAGCAGTTACTCGGGGGACAGGAACACTGAAGCTTTCTTT
.	TRBV5-8	.	TRBJ1-5	CASSLVTGTEQPQHF	TGTGCCAGCAGCTTGGTAACAGGGACGGAACAGCCCCAGCATTTT
.	TRBV6-6	.	TRBJ1-4	CASSYLGEVGEKLFF	TGTGCCAGCAGTTACCTCGGGGAGGTGGGTGAAAAACTGTTTTTT
TRBD1	TRBV5-6	.	TRBJ1-2	CASSKRQGAPGYTF	TGTGCCAGCAGCAAGCGACAGGGGGCGCCTGGCTACACCTTC
.	TRBV28	few	TRBJ1-4	CASSSTATNEKLFF	TGTGCCAGCAGCTCTACAGCAACTAATGAAAAACTGTTTTTT
TRBD1	TRBV5-6	.	TRBJ2-2	CASSLSGGTGELFF	TGTGCCAGCAGCTTATCAGGGGGTACCGGGGAGCTGTTTTTT
TRBD1	TRBV5-1	.	TRBJ1-6	CASSSTGTGNSPLNF	TGCGCCAGCAGCTCTACCGGGACAGGGAATTCACCCCTCAACTTT
.	TRBV6-5	.	TRBJ1-5	CASRFNSNQPQHF	TGTGCCAGCAGATTTAATAGCAATCAGCCCCAGCATTTT